The 16 T cell receptor beta chains below were found in one sample sequenced in a study of CD8 T cells in Susac syndrome. The RNA, roughly 0.45 to 1 ug, was put through reverse transcription using random hexamers. Each CDR3 protein gets one entry after TCRdb re-called the immunoSEQ multiplex PCR reads with MiXCR. The table has 120,000 to 150,000 distinct CDR3 sequences, approximately 93% seen once. Material for sequencing was CD4+ T cells from PBMCs. The receptors come from a human donor in good health.

J is TRBJ2-1 and V is TRBV20-1; the D is unclear. The CDR3 length is 11 residues. Trimming removed 1 base from V and 8 bases from J, with 6 bases in between. Germline V gene sequence: CDR1 DFQATT, CDR2 SNEGSKA (reference sequence). The CDR3 sequence: CSARGGDEQFF. As DNA, the CDR3 is TGCAGTGCTAGAGGGGGTGATGAGCAGTTCTTC.

The gene calls are TRBV5-1 and TRBJ2-1; TRBD2 aligns across 11 bases. The germline CDR1 and CDR2 sequences are SGHRS and YFSETQ. The CDR3 runs 15 residues. Trimming removed 1 base from V and 6 bases from J; junction bases left unmatched: 3. CDR3 sequence: CASSLLAGGTNEQFF. The CDR3, as DNA: TGCGCCAGCAGCTTGCTAGCGGGAGGAACCAATGAGCAGTTCTTC.

V usage is TRBV2 and J usage is TRBJ2-3; weak D call: TRBD1 (5 bases). V lost 3 bases to trimming and J lost 4 bases, with 11 bases between them. CDR1 is SNHLY, CDR2 FYNNEI, per germline. This CDR3 is 14 amino acids long. The chain's CDR3 is CASSEGQGPDTQYF. DNA for the CDR3: TGTGCCAGCAGTGAGGGGCAGGGCCCAGATACGCAGTATTTT.

The chain has TRBV18 and TRBJ2-3; no clear D gene. The CDR3 is made up of 12 amino acids. The V and J ends lost 3 bases and 6 bases respectively, with 7 bases between them. Germline assignment: CDR1 KGHSH and CDR2 LQKENI. The CDR3 bases are TGTGCCAGCTCACCGATGCTGGATACGCAGTATTTT. Its protein product is CASSPMLDTQYF. Looking up the rest from reference TRBV18 and TRBJ2-3 gives the full variable domain: NAGVMQNPRHLVRRRGQEARLRCSPMKGHSHVYWYRQLPEEGLKFMVYLQKENIIDESGMPKERFSAEFPKEGPSILRIQQVVRGDSAAYFCASSPMLDTQYFGPGTRLTVL.

The genes are TRBV5-1 and TRBJ1-1; 7 nucleotides align to TRBD1. CDR3 length equals 12 residues. Germline values: CDR1 SGHRS, CDR2 YFSETQ. Germline trimming cut 0 bases from V and 7 bases from J; bases unmatched to any gene: 0. The CDR3 loop is CASSLDRGEAFF. The DNA for the CDR3 is TGCGCCAGCAGCTTGGACAGGGGTGAAGCTTTCTTT.

The gene calls are TRBV29-1 and TRBJ2-1; a possible D gene is TRBD1 (6 bases). Germline V CDR1 and CDR2: SQVTM, ANQGSEA. With 4 bases removed from V and 5 bases from J, the gap between germline ends came to 21 bases. The CDR3 spans 16 residues. CDR3 nucleotides: TGCAGCGTTGGGGGTCGAGGGGGAGTCCCCCACAATGAGCAGTTCTTC. Its protein is CSVGGRGGVPHNEQFF.

The chain employs TRBV20-1 and TRBJ2-2; 9 positions match TRBD1. The CDR3 spans 14 residues. The ends lost 1 base at V and 7 bases at J; junction bases unmatched: 4. The germline V gene encodes CDR1 DFQATT and CDR2 SNEGSKA (reference sequence). CDR3 in DNA: TGCAGTGCTAGAGGGGACAGGGCTGGCGGGGAGCTGTTTTTT. It is translated as CSARGDRAGGELFF.

This clonotype was seen only once. V and J are TRBV5-4 and TRBJ2-7; 9 bases align to TRBD2. In germline, CDR1 is SGHNT, CDR2 YYREEE (reference sequence). V was clipped by 4 bases and J by 5 bases; unmatched bases: 10. This CDR3 contains 15 residues. The CDR3 protein is CASSTMTSGLNEQYF. The CDR3 nucleotides are TGTGCCAGCAGCACCATGACTAGCGGTTTGAACGAGCAGTACTTC.

V is TRBV27 and J is TRBJ1-2, with TRBD1 matching over 8 bases. Germline CDR1 reads MNHEY; CDR2 reads SMNVEV (reference sequence). The CDR3 length is 14 residues. The trim removed 6 bases at V and 7 bases at J, leaving 10 bases unmatched. CDR3 protein: CASRTRGLSGGYTF. CDR3 bases: TGTGCCAGCAGGACCAGGGGGCTTAGTGGTGGCTACACCTTC.

V and J are TRBV30 and TRBJ2-3; a possible D gene is TRBD1 (6 bases). Trimming left V 5 bases short and J 4 bases short, with 13 bases between. Germline CDR1 and CDR2: GTSNPN and SVGIG (reference sequence). CDR3 length equals 13 residues. The CDR3 DNA is TGTGCCTGGTCCCGACAGGCAGCAGATACGCAGTATTTT. Translating it yields CAWSRQAADTQYF. The full variable domain, in which reference TRBV30 and TRBJ2-3 provide the parts outside the CDR3, is SQTIHQWPATLVQPVGSPLSLECTVEGTSNPNLYWYRQAAGRGLQLLFYSVGIGQISSEVPQNLSASRPQDRQFILSSKKLLLSDSGFYLCAWSRQAADTQYFGPGTRLTVL.

This CDR3 reads CASSAQPSNQPQHF. CDR3 DNA: TGTGCCAGCAGCGCCCAACCTAGCAATCAGCCCCAGCATTTT. V is TRBV9 and J is TRBJ1-5; D uncertain. Germline V gene data show CDR1 as SGDLS and CDR2 as YYNGEE. The V end lost 3 bases, the J end lost 0 bases, and 7 bases lay between the germline ends. The CDR3 contains 14 residues.

The V call is TRBV9, the J call TRBJ2-1; 7 bases map to TRBD1. This CDR3 region has 13 residues. Germline assignment: CDR1 SGDLS and CDR2 YYNGEE. V lost 7 bases to trimming and J lost 9 bases; unmatched junction nucleotides: 10. The CDR3 sequence is CASASPGQSEQFF. CDR3 DNA: TGTGCCAGCGCCTCCCCGGGACAGAGTGAGCAGTTCTTC.

The chain employs TRBV6-2 or TRBV6-3 and TRBJ1-1; no firm D call. V shed 4 bases and J shed 2 bases, with 8 bases lying between them. The CDR3 is 13 residues long. Germline V gene sequence: CDR1 MNHEY, CDR2 SVGEGT. DNA of the CDR3: TGTGCCAGCAGTTCTGCCGGAAACACTGAAGCTTTCTTT. It encodes CASSSAGNTEAFF.

The genes are TRBV19 and TRBJ2-1; 11 bases map to TRBD2. Germline lookup yields CDR1 LNHDA and CDR2 SQIVND (reference sequence). This CDR3 has 19 amino acids. The ends lost 7 bases at V and 0 bases at J; junction bases unmatched: 14. DNA of the CDR3: TGTGCCAGTAAGAACGGGGGGACTAGCGGACCGAGCTCCTACAATGAGCAGTTCTTC. Translating gives CASKNGGTSGPSSYNEQFF.

This clonotype was recorded only once. The rearrangement links TRBV4-1 to TRBJ2-2, with a weak D call TRBD2 (6 bases). There are 19 residues in the CDR3. In germline, CDR1 is MGHRA, CDR2 YSYEKL. V lost 1 base, J lost 0 bases, and 18 bases lay in between. The CDR3 here is CASSQGGLRIDANTGELFF. The CDR3 nucleotides are TGCGCCAGCAGCCAAGGGGGACTCCGGATCGACGCGAACACCGGGGAGCTGTTTTTT.

CDR3 sequence reads: CASSPQEGEGYTF. CDR3 sequence (DNA): TGTGCCAGCAGCCCACAAGAAGGGGAAGGCTACACCTTC. The V and J genes are TRBV5-4 and TRBJ1-2; a weak D match, TRBD1 (5 bases). Deletions cut 4 bases from V and 8 bases from J, with 15 bases between. Germline V CDR1 and CDR2: SGHNT, YYREEE (reference sequence). This CDR3 is built from 13 residues.